The 17 T cell receptor beta chains given below trace back to one sample, sequenced in a study of blood T cell repertoires in COVID-19. Sequenced by immunoSEQ multiplex PCR; TCRdb stores in-frame clones only, minus some. The data contain roughly 60,000 clones, almost 85% of them singletons. Sequencing was carried out using peripheral blood. The source of these receptors is a man aged 60 to 75 with COVID-19, enrolled during active disease.

V usage is TRBV7-3 and J usage is TRBJ2-5; 14 bases are shared with TRBD2. This CDR3 has 17 residues. Losses at the gene ends were 4 bases for V and 4 bases for J; bases not matched to a gene: 8. Per germline, CDR1 SGHTA and CDR2 FQGTGA. CDR3 region: CASSSGLAGDWGETQYF. The CDR3 bases are TGTGCCAGCAGCTCGGGACTAGCGGGAGATTGGGGAGAGACCCAGTACTTC.

The genes are TRBV6-5 and TRBJ2-3; TRBD1 matches at 7 bases. The CDR3 has 15 residues. Trimming at V came to 6 bases and at J to 1 base, leaving 7 bases not matched to a gene. Germline values: CDR1 MNHEY, CDR2 SVGAGI. CDR3 DNA: TGTGCCAGCAGAAACAGGGGTGGGGGCACAGATACGCAGTATTTT. It translates to CASRNRGGGTDTQYF.

The J gene is TRBJ1-1, the V gene TRBV18; 7 bases are a match to TRBD1. This CDR3 spans 15 amino acids. The germline gives CDR1 KGHSH, CDR2 LQKENI. The J segment lost 3 bases and the V segment lost 5 bases, leaving 9 bases of the junction unmatched. Here the CDR3 reads CASSVQGLGYTEAFF. In DNA form, the CDR3 reads TGTGCCAGCTCAGTACAGGGGCTGGGGTACACTGAAGCTTTCTTT. Using reference TRBV18 and TRBJ1-1 for the parts outside the CDR3, the full variable domain is NAGVMQNPRHLVRRRGQEARLRCSPMKGHSHVYWYRQLPEEGLKFMVYLQKENIIDESGMPKERFSAEFPKEGPSILRIQQVVRGDSAAYFCASSVQGLGYTEAFFGQGTRLTVV.

The gene calls are TRBV5-1 and TRBJ2-1, with 8 positions matching TRBD1. CDR1 is SGHRS, CDR2 YFSETQ, per germline. Trimming at V came to 0 bases and at J to 2 bases, leaving 1 base not matched to a gene. The CDR3 length is 15 residues. This chain's CDR3 is CASSLETGAYNEQFF. DNA for the CDR3: TGCGCCAGCAGCTTGGAGACAGGGGCCTACAATGAGCAGTTCTTC.

The rearrangement joins TRBV30 to TRBJ1-6; TRBD1 matches 7 bases. Germline trimming cut 0 bases from V and 13 bases from J; bases unmatched to any gene: 12. CDR1 is GTSNPN and CDR2 is SVGIG in the germline V gene (reference sequence). The CDR3 contains 15 residues. CDR3 residues: CAWSVPGTDVAPLHF. CDR3 bases: TGTGCCTGGAGTGTACCTGGGACAGATGTCGCCCCCCTCCACTTT.

The count of this clone is one. This rearrangement joins TRBV12-5 to TRBJ2-3, with D possibly being TRBD1 (5 bases). Per the germline V gene, CDR1 is LGHNT and CDR2 is FRNRAP. The CDR3 extends over 18 amino acids. Between the trimmed V and J ends, which lost 0 bases and 5 bases, there was a span of 21 bases. CDR3 protein: CASGLVRIVGQGGDTQYF. The CDR3 DNA reads as TGTGCTAGTGGTTTGGTACGCATTGTAGGGCAGGGTGGAGATACGCAGTATTTT.

J is TRBJ1-1 and V is TRBV7-3; D possibly corresponds to TRBD1 (6 bases). The CDR3 is 14 amino acids. The V and J ends lost 5 bases and 3 bases respectively, with 13 bases between them. Germline V gives CDR1 SGHTA, CDR2 FQGTGA. The DNA for the CDR3 is TGTGCCAGCAGCGTGACAGGTGGGGACACTGAAGCTTTCTTT. Translation gives CASSVTGGDTEAFF.

The chain combines TRBV28 with TRBJ2-4; TRBD2 matches 12 bases. This CDR3 region has 17 residues. Trimming took 5 bases from V and 1 from J; bases not matched to a gene: 6. CDR1 is MDHEN, CDR2 SYDVKM, per germline. The CDR3 DNA is TGTGCCAGCAGTCCCCTAGCGGGGGGGCTGGCCAAAAACATTCAGTACTTC. It yields the protein CASSPLAGGLAKNIQYF.

The chain recombines TRBV12-3 or TRBV12-4 with TRBJ2-5, with 8 bases identical to TRBD2. V shed 6 bases, J shed 7 bases, and the junction held 4 bases outside the gene matches. This CDR3 contains 12 residues. The CDR3 DNA follows: TGTGCCAGCAGCGGGGGGGCCCGGACCCAGTACTTC. It encodes CASSGGARTQYF.

The CDR3 DNA reads TGTGCCAGCAGCCAGGAAAAAGCCGGGACTAGCGGGGTGGGGTCGCGAGATACGCAGTATTTT. Amino acid sequence: CASSQEKAGTSGVGSRDTQYF. The chain couples TRBV4-2 to TRBJ2-3, with 13 bases that match TRBD2. The J segment lost 5 bases and the V segment lost 3 bases, leaving 20 bases of the junction unmatched. CDR1 LGHNA and CDR2 YNFKEQ come from the germline V gene. This CDR3 is 21 amino acids long.

The V call is TRBV9, the J call TRBJ2-3, with 9 positions matching TRBD1. With 3 bases clipped from V and 3 bases from J, the junction kept 5 bases outside the gene matches. This CDR3 comprises 15 residues. CDR1 is SGDLS, CDR2 YYNGEE, per germline. The CDR3 here is CASSATGGWTDTQYF. Written as DNA, the CDR3 is TGTGCCAGCAGCGCAACAGGGGGCTGGACAGATACGCAGTATTTT.

The gene calls are TRBV19 and TRBJ1-2; TRBD1 is a possible D gene (6 bases). This CDR3 has 17 residues. Trimming cost V 4 bases and J 1 base, with 19 bases left between them. Germline values: CDR1 LNHDA, CDR2 SQIVND (reference sequence). The DNA for the CDR3 is TGTGCCAGTAGTACCATTTCGGGGGGCCCGTTTAACTATGGCTACACCTTC. It is translated as CASSTISGGPFNYGYTF. The full variable domain, in which reference TRBV19 and TRBJ1-2 provide the parts outside the CDR3, is DGGITQSPKYLFRKEGQNVTLSCEQNLNHDAMYWYRQDPGQGLRLIYYSQIVNDFQKGDIAEGYSVSREKKESFPLTVTSAQKNPTAFYLCASSTISGGPFNYGYTFGSGTRLTVV.

The chain combines TRBV3-1 (or the pseudogene TRBV3-2) with TRBJ2-1, with TRBD2 matching 12 bases. This CDR3 has 16 residues. Germline V gives CDR1 LGHDT, CDR2 YNNKEL (reference sequence). Losses at the gene ends were 0 bases for V and 9 bases for J; bases not matched to a gene: 6. The CDR3 protein is CASSQDLLAGGREQFF. DNA of the CDR3: TGTGCCAGCAGCCAAGATCTTCTAGCGGGGGGGCGTGAGCAGTTCTTC.

V and J are TRBV6-5 and TRBJ1-3; no firm D call. The CDR3 extends over 14 amino acids. V lost 10 bases, J lost 0 bases, and 13 bases lay in between. Germline values: CDR1 MNHEY, CDR2 SVGAGI. The CDR3 DNA follows: TGTGCCATACGGACGGACTACTCTGGAAACACCATATATTTT. Protein product: CAIRTDYSGNTIYF.

The chain has TRBV21-1 and TRBJ2-3; the tabulated D call, TRBD1, remains unverified against the DNA. TRBV21-1 is noted as a pseudogene. CDR3 length: 11 amino acids. CDR3 loop: CASSQTDTQYF. CDR3 nucleotide sequence: TGTGCCAGCAGTCAAACAGATACGCAGTATTTT.

The sample holds a few counts of this clone. The rearrangement links TRBV24-1 to TRBJ1-5; tentatively, D is TRBD1 (5 bases). Deletions cut 3 bases from V and 0 bases from J, with 11 bases between. Germline V gene lookup returns CDR1 KGHDR and CDR2 SFDVKD. This CDR3 has 16 amino acids. CDR3 sequence (DNA): TGTGCCACCAGTGATCCTGCGGGGGATAGCAATCAGCCCCAGCATTTT. Its translation: CATSDPAGDSNQPQHF.

V is TRBV19 and J is TRBJ2-5, with D possibly matching TRBD2 (6 bases). This CDR3 is built from 12 residues. Trimming removed 5 bases at V and 4 bases at J, with 8 bases between. Germline V gene sequence: CDR1 LNHDA, CDR2 SQIVND (reference sequence). The CDR3 is CASSHGRETQYF. CDR3 nucleotide sequence: TGTGCCAGTAGTCACGGGAGAGAGACCCAGTACTTC.